This TCR beta chain was found in a study of shared clonotypes between healthy human individuals. Study at large: CD4 naive cells filled three plates per donor, CD4 memory three, CD8 naive two and CD8 memory one. General study findings and limits: Inspection by rarefaction showed sorted-subset sequencing to be incomplete despite large depth.

Original processing methods: ImmunoSEQ yielded junction-only sequences lacking quality scores, so filtering differed. Data came from immunoSEQ multiplex PCR; TCRdb stores just in-frame clones and leaves some out. For V, J and clone size, that table is used; D and trimming come from the DNA. This sample has 2 million or so clones; 85% to 95% occur once, and the top ten carry 0.13%. On this clone: Its target is not known.

CDR1 and CDR2 (germline): SGHRS, YFSETQ. V was shortened by 0 bases and J by 3 bases, with 6 bases between the two germline ends. This CDR3 comprises 13 residues. The receptor was derived from a man between 18 and 35 years old in good health. The sample comprised naive CD4+ T cells sorted from blood. The subset: CD45RA+ positively selected. The chain uses TRBV5-1 and TRBJ1-2; no clear D. The DNA of the CDR3 is TGCGCCAGCAGCTTGGATTTGTACTATGGCTACACCTTC. This gives the protein CASSLDLYYGYTF.